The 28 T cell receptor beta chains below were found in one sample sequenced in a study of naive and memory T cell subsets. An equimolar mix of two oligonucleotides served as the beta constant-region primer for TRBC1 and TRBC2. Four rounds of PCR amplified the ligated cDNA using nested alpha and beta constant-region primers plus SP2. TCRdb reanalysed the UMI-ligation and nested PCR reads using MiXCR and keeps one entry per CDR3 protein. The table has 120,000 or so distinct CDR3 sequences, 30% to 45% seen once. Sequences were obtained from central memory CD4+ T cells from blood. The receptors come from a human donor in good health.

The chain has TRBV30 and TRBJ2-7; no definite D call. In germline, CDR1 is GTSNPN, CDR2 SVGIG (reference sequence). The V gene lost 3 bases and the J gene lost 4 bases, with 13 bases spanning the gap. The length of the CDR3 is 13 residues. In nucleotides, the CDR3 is TGTGCCTGGAGCGTAACATGGGCGTACGAGCAGTACTTC. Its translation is CAWSVTWAYEQYF.

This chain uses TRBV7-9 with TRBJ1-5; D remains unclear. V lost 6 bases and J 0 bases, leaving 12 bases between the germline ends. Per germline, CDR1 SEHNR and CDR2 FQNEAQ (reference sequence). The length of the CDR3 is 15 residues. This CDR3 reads CASSRDGSSNQPQHF. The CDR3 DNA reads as TGTGCCAGCAGTCGTGACGGAAGTAGCAATCAGCCCCAGCATTTT.

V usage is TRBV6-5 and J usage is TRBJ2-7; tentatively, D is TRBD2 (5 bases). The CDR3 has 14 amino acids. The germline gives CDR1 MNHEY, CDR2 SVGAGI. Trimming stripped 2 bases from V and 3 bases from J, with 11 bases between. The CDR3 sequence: CASSYGPGIYEQYF. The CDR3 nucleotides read TGTGCCAGCAGTTACGGTCCGGGAATCTACGAGCAGTACTTC.

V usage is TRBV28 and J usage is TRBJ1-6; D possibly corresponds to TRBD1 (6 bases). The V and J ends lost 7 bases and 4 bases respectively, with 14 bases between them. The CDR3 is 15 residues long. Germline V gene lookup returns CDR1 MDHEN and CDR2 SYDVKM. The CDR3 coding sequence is TGTGCCAGCAAACAGGGCCACCCGTATAATTCACCCCTCCACTTT. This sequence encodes CASKQGHPYNSPLHF.

The CDR3 DNA reads TGTGCCAGCAAGGAGGGAGGGATGGCGCAGTATTTT. This translates into CASKEGGMAQYF. The chain has TRBV28 and TRBJ2-3; 7 positions match TRBD2. This CDR3 spans 12 amino acids. J gave up 10 bases and V 7 bases, and 8 bases lay outside the gene matches. The germline V gene has CDR1 MDHEN and CDR2 SYDVKM. The full variable domain, rest sourced from reference TRBV28 and TRBJ2-3, is DVKVTQSSRYLVKRTGEKVFLECVQDMDHENMFWYRQDPGLGLRLIYFSYDVKMKEKGDIPEGYSVSREKKERFSLILESASTNQTSMYLCASKEGGMAQYFGPGTRLTVL.

The CDR3 nucleotides are TGTGCCAGCAGCGTAAGGTCTCTAGGGGGCACAGATACGCAGTATTTT. Protein product: CASSVRSLGGTDTQYF. This chain uses TRBV9 with TRBJ2-3; a possible D gene is TRBD1 (5 bases). This CDR3 has 16 amino acids. The germline V gene has CDR1 SGDLS and CDR2 YYNGEE. Trimming removed 1 base at V and 1 base at J, with 13 bases between.

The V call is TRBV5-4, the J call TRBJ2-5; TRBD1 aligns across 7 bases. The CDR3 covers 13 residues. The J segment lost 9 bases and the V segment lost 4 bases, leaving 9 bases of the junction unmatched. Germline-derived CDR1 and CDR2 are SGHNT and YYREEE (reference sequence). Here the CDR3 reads CASSRDSSMAQYF. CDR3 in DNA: TGTGCCAGCAGCAGGGACAGTTCGATGGCCCAGTACTTC.

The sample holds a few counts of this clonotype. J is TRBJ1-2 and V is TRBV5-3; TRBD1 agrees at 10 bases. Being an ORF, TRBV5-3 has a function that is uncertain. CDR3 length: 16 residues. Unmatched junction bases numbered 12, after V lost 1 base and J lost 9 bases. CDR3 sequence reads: CARSLWFGGQGTCYTF. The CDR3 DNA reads TGTGCCAGAAGCTTGTGGTTTGGGGGACAGGGGACTTGCTACACCTTC.

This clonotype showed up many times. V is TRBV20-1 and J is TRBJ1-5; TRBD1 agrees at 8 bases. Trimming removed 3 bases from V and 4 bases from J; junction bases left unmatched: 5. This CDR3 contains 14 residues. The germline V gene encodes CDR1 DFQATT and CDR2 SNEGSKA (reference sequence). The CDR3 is CSASSTGVNQPQHF. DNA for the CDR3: TGCAGTGCTAGTTCGACAGGGGTTAATCAGCCCCAGCATTTT.

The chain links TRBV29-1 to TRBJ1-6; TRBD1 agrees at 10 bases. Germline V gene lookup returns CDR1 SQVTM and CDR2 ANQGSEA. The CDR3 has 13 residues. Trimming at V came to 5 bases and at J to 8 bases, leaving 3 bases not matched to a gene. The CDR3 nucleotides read TGCAGCGTTACGGACAGGGGGGATTCACCCCTCCACTTT. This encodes CSVTDRGDSPLHF. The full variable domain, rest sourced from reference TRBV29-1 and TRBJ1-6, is SAVISQKPSRDICQRGTSLTIQCQVDSQVTMMFWYRQQPGQSLTLIATANQGSEATYESGFVIDKFPISRPNLTFSTLTVSNMSPEDSSIYLCSVTDRGDSPLHFGNGTRLTVT.

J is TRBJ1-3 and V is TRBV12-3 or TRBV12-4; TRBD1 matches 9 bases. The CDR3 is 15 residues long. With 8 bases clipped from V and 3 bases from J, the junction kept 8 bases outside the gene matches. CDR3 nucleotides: TGTGCCAGCCGGCCGACAGGGGGACATGGAAACACCATATATTTT. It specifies CASRPTGGHGNTIYF.

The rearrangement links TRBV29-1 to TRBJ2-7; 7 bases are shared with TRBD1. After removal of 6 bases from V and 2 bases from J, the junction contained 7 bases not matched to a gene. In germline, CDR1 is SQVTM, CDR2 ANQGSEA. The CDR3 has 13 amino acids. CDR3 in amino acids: CSVQQTGTYEQYF. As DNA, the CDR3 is TGCAGCGTCCAGCAGACAGGGACCTACGAGCAGTACTTC.

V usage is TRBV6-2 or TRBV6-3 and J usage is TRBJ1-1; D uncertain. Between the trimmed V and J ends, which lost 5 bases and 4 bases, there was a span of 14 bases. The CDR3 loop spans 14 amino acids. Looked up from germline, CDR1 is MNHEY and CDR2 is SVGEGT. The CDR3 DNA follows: TGTGCCAGCAGTCCACTCACGGACCTCACTGAAGCTTTCTTT. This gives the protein CASSPLTDLTEAFF.

The CDR3 loop is CASTPVGIYNEQFF. The CDR3 coding sequence is TGTGCCAGCACCCCTGTCGGGATCTACAATGAGCAGTTCTTC. The chain recombines TRBV6-5 with TRBJ2-1, with D possibly matching TRBD2 (5 bases). CDR1 and CDR2 from the germline V gene are MNHEY and SVGAGI. This CDR3 contains 14 residues. The ends were cut back, 7 bases at V and 3 bases at J, with 13 bases in the middle.

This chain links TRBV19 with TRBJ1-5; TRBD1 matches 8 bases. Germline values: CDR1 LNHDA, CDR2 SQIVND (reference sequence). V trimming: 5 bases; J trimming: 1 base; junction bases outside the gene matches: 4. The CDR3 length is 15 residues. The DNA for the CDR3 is TGTGCCAGTAGTCAGGGGGCCCGAAGCAATCAGCCCCAGCATTTT. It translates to CASSQGARSNQPQHF.

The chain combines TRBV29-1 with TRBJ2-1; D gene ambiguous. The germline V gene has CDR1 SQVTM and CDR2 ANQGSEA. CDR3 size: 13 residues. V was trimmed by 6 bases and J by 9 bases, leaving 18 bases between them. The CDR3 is CSVGWTEAGEQFF. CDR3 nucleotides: TGCAGCGTGGGGTGGACCGAGGCTGGTGAGCAGTTCTTC.

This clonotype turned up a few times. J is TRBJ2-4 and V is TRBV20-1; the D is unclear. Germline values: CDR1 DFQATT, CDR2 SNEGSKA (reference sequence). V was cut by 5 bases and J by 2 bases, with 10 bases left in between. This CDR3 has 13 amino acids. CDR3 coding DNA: TGCAGTGCTCCCCTGGGTCCCAAAAACATTCAGTACTTC. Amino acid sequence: CSAPLGPKNIQYF.

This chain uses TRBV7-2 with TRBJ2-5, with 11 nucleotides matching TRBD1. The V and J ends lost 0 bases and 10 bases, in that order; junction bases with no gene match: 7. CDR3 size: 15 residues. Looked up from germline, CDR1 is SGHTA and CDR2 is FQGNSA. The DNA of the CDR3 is TGTGCCAGCAGCTTAGCCCGGGACAGGGGGTCCGGCCAGTACTTC. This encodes CASSLARDRGSGQYF.

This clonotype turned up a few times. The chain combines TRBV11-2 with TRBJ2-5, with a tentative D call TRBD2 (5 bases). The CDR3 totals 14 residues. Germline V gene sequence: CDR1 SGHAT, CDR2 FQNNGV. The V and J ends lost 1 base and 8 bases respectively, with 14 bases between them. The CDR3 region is CASSLGGDGKTQYF. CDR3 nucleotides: TGTGCCAGCAGCTTAGGGGGAGACGGTAAAACCCAGTACTTC. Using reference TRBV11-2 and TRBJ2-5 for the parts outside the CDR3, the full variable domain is EAGVAQSPRYKIIEKRQSVAFWCNPISGHATLYWYQQILGQGPKLLIQFQNNGVVDDSQLPKDRFSAERLKGVDSTLKIQPAKLEDSAVYLCASSLGGDGKTQYFGPGTRLLVL.

The CDR3 DNA reads as TGCAGTGCTAGAGGTGGGTCCTGGACTGAAGCTTTCTTT. This translates into CSARGGSWTEAFF. V is TRBV20-1 and J is TRBJ1-1; D remains unclear. V was clipped by 1 base and J by 5 bases, with 11 bases between them. This CDR3 has 13 residues. Germline CDR1 is DFQATT and CDR2 is SNEGSKA (reference sequence).

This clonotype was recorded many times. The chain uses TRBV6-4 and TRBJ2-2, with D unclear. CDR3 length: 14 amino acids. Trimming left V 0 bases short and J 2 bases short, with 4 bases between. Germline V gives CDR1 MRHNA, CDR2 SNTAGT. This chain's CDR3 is CASSDSVNTGELFF. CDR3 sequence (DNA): TGTGCCAGCAGTGACTCCGTAAACACCGGGGAGCTGTTTTTT.

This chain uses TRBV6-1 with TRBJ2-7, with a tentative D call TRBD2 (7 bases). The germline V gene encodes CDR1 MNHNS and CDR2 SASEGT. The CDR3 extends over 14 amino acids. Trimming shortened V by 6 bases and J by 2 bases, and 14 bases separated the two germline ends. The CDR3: CASRGASGAYEQYF. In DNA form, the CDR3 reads TGTGCCAGCAGGGGGGCTAGCGGAGCCTACGAGCAGTACTTC.

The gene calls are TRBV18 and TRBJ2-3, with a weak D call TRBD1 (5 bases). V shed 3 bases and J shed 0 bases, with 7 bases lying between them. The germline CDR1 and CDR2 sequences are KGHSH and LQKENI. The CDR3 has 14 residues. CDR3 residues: CASSPYRSTDTQYF. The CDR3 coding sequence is TGTGCCAGCTCACCTTACAGGAGCACAGATACGCAGTATTTT.

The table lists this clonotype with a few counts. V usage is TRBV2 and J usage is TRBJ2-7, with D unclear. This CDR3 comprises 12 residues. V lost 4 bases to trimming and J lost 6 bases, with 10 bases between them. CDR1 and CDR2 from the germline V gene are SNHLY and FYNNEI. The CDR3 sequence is CASSVPVGEQYF. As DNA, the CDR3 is TGTGCCAGCAGTGTCCCCGTGGGCGAGCAGTACTTC. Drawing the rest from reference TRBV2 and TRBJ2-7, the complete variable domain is EPEVTQTPSHQVTQMGQEVILRCVPISNHLYFYWYRQILGQKVEFLVSFYNNEISEKSEIFDDQFSVERPDGSNFTLKIRSTKLEDSAMYFCASSVPVGEQYFGPGTRLTVT.

The CDR3: CASSPPTGYNEQFF. The CDR3 DNA reads TGTGCCAGCTCACCACCGACAGGATACAATGAGCAGTTCTTC. The J gene is TRBJ2-1, the V gene TRBV18; D perhaps matches TRBD1 (6 bases). Germline lookup yields CDR1 KGHSH and CDR2 LQKENI. V was trimmed by 0 bases and J by 4 bases, leaving 7 bases between them. The CDR3 is 14 amino acids.

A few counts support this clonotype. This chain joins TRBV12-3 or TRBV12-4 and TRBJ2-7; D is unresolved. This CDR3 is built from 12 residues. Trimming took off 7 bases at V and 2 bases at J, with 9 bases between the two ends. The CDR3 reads CASISETYEQYF. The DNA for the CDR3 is TGTGCCAGCATATCAGAAACCTACGAGCAGTACTTC.

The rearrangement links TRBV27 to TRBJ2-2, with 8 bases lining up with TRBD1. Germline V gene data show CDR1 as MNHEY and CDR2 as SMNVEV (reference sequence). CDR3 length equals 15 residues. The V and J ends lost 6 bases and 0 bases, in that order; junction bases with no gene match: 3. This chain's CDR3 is CASRTGASNTGELFF. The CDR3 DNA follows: TGTGCCAGCAGGACAGGGGCTTCGAACACCGGGGAGCTGTTTTTT.

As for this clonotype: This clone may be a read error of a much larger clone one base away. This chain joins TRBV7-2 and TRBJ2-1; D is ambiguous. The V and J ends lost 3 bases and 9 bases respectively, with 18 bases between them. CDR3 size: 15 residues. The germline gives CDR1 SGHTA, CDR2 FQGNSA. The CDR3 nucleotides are TGTGCCAGCAGCTTTCGTCCGCAGGAAGCTGGTGAGCAGTTCTTC. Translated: CASSFRPQEAGEQFF.